The clone carrying this T cell receptor beta chain was detected only a few times. Produced via immunoSEQ multiplex PCR; TCRdb's table is partial and in-frame only. The table includes 110,000 or so clones, more than 55% detected once. This entry comes from a study of cytotoxic CD8 clonotypes in ibrutinib-treated CLL. This CDR3 has 15 residues. V shed 4 bases and J shed 7 bases, with 16 bases lying between them. Germline CDR1 KGHSH, CDR2 LQKENI. The sample here was PBMCs, taken after 24 months of ibrutinib treatment. V usage is TRBV18 and J usage is TRBJ1-4; D perhaps matches TRBD1 (6 bases). This TCR was recovered from a human donor with chronic lymphocytic leukemia. The CDR3 nucleotides read TGTGCCAGCTCACTCAAACAGGGTGGCAGTGAAAAACTGTTTTTT. Its translation: CASSLKQGGSEKLFF.